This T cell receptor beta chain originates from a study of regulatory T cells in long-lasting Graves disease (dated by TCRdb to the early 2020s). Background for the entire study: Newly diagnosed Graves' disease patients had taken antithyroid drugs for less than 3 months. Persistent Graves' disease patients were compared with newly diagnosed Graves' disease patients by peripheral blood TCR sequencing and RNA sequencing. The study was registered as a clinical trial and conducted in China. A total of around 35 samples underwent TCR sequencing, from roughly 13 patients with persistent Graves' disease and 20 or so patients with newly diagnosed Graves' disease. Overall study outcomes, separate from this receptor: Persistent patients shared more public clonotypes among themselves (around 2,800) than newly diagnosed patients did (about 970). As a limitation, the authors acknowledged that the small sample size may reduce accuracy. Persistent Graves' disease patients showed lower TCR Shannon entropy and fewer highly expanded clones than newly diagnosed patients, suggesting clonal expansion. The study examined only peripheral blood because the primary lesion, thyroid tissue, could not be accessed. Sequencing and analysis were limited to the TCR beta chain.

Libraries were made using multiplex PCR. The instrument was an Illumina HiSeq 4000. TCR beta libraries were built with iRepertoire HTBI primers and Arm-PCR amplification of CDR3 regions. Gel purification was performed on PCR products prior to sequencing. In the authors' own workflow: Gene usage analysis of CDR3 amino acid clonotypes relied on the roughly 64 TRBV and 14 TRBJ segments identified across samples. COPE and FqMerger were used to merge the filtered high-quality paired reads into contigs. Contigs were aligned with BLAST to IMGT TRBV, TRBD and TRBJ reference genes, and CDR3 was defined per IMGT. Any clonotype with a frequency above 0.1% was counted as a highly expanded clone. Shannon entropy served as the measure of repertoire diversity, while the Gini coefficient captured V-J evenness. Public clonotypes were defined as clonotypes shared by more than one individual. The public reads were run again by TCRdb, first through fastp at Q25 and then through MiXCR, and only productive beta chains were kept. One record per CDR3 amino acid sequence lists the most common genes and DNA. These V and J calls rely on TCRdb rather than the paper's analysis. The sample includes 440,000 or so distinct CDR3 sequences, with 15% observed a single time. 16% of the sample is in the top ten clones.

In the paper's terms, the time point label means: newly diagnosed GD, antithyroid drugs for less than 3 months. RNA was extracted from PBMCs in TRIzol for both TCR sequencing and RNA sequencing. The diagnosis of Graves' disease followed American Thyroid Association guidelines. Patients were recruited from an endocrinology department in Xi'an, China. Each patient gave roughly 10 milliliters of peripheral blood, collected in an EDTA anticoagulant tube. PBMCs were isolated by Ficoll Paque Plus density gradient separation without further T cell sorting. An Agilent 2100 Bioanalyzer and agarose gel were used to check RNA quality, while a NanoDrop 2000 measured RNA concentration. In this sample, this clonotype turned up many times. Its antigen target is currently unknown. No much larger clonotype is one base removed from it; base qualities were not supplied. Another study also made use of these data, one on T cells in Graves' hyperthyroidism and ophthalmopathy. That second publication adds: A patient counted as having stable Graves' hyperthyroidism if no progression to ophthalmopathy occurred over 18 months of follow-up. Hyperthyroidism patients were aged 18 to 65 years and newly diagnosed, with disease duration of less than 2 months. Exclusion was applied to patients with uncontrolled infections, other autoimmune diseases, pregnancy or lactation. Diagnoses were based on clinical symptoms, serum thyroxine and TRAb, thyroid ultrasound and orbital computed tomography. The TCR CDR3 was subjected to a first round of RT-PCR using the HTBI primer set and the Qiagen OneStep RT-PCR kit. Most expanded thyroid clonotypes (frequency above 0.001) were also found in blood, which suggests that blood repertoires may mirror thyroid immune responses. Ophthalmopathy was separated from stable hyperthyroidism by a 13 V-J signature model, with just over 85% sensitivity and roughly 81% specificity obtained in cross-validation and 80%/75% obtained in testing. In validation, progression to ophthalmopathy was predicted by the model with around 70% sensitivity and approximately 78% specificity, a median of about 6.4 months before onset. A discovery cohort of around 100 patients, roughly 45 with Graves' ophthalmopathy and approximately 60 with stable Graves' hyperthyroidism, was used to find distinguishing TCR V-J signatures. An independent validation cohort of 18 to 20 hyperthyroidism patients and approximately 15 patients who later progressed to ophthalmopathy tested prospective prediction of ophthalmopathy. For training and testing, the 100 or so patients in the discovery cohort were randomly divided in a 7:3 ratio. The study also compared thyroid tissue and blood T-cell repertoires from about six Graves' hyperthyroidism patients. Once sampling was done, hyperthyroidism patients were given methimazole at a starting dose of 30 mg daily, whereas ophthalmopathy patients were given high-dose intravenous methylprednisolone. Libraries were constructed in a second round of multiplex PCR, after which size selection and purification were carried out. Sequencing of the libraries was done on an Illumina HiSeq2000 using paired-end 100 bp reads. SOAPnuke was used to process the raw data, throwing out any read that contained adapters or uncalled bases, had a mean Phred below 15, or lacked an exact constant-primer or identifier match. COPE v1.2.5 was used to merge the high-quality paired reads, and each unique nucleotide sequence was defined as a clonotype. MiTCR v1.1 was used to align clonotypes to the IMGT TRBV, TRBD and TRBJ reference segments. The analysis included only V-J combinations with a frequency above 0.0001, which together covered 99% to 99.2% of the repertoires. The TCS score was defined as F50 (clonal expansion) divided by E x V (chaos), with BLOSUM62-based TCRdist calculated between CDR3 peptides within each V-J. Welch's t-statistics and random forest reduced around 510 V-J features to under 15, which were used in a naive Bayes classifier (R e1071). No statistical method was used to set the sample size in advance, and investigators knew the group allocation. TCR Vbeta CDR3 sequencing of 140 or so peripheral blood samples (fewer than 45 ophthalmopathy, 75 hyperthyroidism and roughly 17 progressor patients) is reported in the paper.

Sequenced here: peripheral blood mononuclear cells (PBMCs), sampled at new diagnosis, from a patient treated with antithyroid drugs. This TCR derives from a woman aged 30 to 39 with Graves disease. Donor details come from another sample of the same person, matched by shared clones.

CDR3 sequence: CASSPRQGDTIYF. The sequenced DNA is TGTGCCAGCTCACCGCGACAGGGGGACACCATATATTTT. Rearrangement joined TRBV18 to TRBJ1-3, with 9 bases aligning to TRBD1. The germline V and J ends show losses of 3 bases and 8 bases respectively, and no gene match explains 2 bases of the junction. Reading from cysteine to phenylalanine, the CDR3 counts 13 amino acids. Kept here is only the CDR3 DNA, which spans 39 bases and is read in frame from base 1. CDR1 and CDR2 are read off the germline V gene as KGHSH and LQKENI.